What follows describes a single T cell receptor (beta chain). These data are taken from a study of blood T cell repertoires in COVID-19. In the study overall: The analysed material was cDNA or gDNA that came from T cells, B-cell-depleted T cells, or PBMCs.

In the original processing: Nucleated cell number was recorded as an estimate derived from reference gene primer amplification. Clones were read by immunoSEQ multiplex PCR, and TCRdb kept only the in-frame ones, dropping some. V, J and clone size derive from that table, while D and trimming were established from the DNA sequence. The table lists about 120,000 clones, approximately 85% of them singletons. The CDR3 has 12 residues. The ends were cut back, 5 bases at V and 4 bases at J, with 8 bases in the middle. The germline V gene has CDR1 SGHTA and CDR2 FQGNSA. The sample consisted of peripheral blood. The chain joins TRBV7-2 to TRBJ1-1; D is possibly TRBD1 (5 bases). This receptor was taken from a woman aged 80 or over with acute or convalescent COVID-19. Here the CDR3 DNA reads TGTGCCAGCAGCCACAGGAGCACTGAAGCTTTCTTT. It specifies CASSHRSTEAFF.